This T cell receptor (beta chain) appears in the sequencing data of a study of T cells in Graves' hyperthyroidism and ophthalmopathy. Broader study findings: Most thyroid clonotypes with frequency above 0.001 were detected in blood.

Clinicians diagnosed patients from clinical symptoms, serum thyroxine and TRAb, thyroid ultrasound and orbital computed tomography. This clonotype was seen at least ten times. Its specificity is not known. RNA transcripts provided the source from which TCR beta CDR3 regions were amplified. The HTBI set primed first-round TCR CDR3 RT-PCR. TCRdb recomputed calls from the multiplex PCR reads with MiXCR, one row per CDR3 protein. Of about 410,000 distinct CDR3 sequences in the sample, about 15% were seen once. The source is a man between 18 and 35 years old with Graves' ophthalmopathy. The sample taken for sequencing was blood.

The CDR3 reads CASSSLGATSTDTQYF. The CDR3 DNA sequence: TGTGCCAGCAGCTCCTTAGGGGCCACTAGCACAGATACGCAGTATTTT. The genes are TRBV7-9 and TRBJ2-3; maybe TRBD1 (5 bases). CDR1 SEHNR and CDR2 FQNEAQ come from the germline V gene (reference sequence). The V end lost 4 bases, the J end lost 0 bases, and 14 bases lay between the germline ends. The CDR3 runs 16 residues.